The 9 T cell receptor beta chains listed next were all sequenced from one sample in a study of cytomegalovirus exposure and HLA in healthy donors. PCR involved 60 Vbeta and 13 Jbeta primers. Some clones are missing from TCRdb's copy, which holds only in-frame ones; the method was immunoSEQ multiplex PCR. This sample yields some 97,000 clones, of which about 74% are seen a single time; about 4.5% belongs to the top ten. Sequencing was carried out using PBMCs. Receptor source: a woman aged 18-29 years in good health and CMV-seropositive.

The chain carries TRBV10-3 and TRBJ2-1; the match to TRBD2 covers 11 bases. V lost 10 bases, J lost 8 bases, and 7 bases stayed unmatched. This CDR3 region has 13 residues. Per the germline V gene, CDR1 is ENHRY and CDR2 is SYGVKD. CDR3 sequence reads: CATQGLAADEQFF. The CDR3 DNA is TGTGCCACCCAGGGACTAGCGGCCGATGAGCAGTTCTTC.

The chain's CDR3 is CASTPGGNQETQYF. The CDR3, as DNA: TGTGCCAGCACCCCGGGGGGTAACCAAGAGACCCAGTACTTC. This chain joins TRBV6-6 and TRBJ2-5, with 7 bases that match TRBD2. This CDR3 spans 14 amino acids. CDR1 and CDR2 (germline): MNHNY, SVGAGI (reference sequence). Trimming took 7 bases from V and 0 from J; bases not matched to a gene: 5.

This chain links TRBV19 with TRBJ2-1, with 12 bases identical to TRBD2. CDR1 LNHDA and CDR2 SQIVND come from the germline V gene (reference sequence). The CDR3 contains 15 residues. Trimming removed 7 bases from V and 4 bases from J; junction bases left unmatched: 5. CDR3 DNA: TGTGCCAGTACGGCTAGCGGGAGGGGATACAATGAGCAGTTCTTC. This translates into CASTASGRGYNEQFF.

The rearrangement uses TRBV6-7 and TRBJ1-1; D may be TRBD1 (5 bases). TRBV6-7 is an ORF; its function is uncertain. Trimming left V 7 bases short and J 4 bases short, with 13 bases between. This CDR3 contains 13 residues. This CDR3 is CASTGREATEAFF. CDR3 coding DNA: TGTGCCAGCACCGGCAGGGAGGCCACTGAAGCTTTCTTT.

A few counts support this clone. The chain carries TRBV4-3 and TRBJ2-3; TRBD2 agrees at 12 bases. V lost 5 bases, J lost 5 bases, and 8 bases stayed unmatched. CDR3 size: 16 residues. CDR1 is LGHNA and CDR2 is YSLEER in the germline V gene. In nucleotides, the CDR3 is TGCGCCAGCAGCTCCCGGACTAGCGGGGCGGGAGATACGCAGTATTTT. Its translation is CASSSRTSGAGDTQYF.

The J gene is TRBJ1-1, the V gene TRBV11-2; the D gene is possibly TRBD1 (6 bases). This CDR3 has 14 amino acids. Germline assignment: CDR1 SGHAT and CDR2 FQNNGV. Trimming took 4 bases from V and 1 from J, leaving 10 bases between them. DNA for the CDR3: TGTGCCAGCAGCTCGGACAGTTCGAACACTGAAGCTTTCTTT. The encoded protein is CASSSDSSNTEAFF.

This chain joins TRBV28 and TRBJ2-7, with 7 positions matching TRBD2. The CDR3 sequence is 16 residues long. From germline, CDR1 is MDHEN and CDR2 SYDVKM. V gave up 4 bases and J gave up 2 bases; unmatched junction bases: 11. CDR3 DNA: TGTGCCAGCAGTTGGCTTTCGGGAGGAGTCCCCTACGAGCAGTACTTC. Its protein product is CASSWLSGGVPYEQYF.

This clone has more than one count but fewer than ten. This chain uses TRBV18 with TRBJ1-1, with unresolved D. Germline loops: CDR1 KGHSH, CDR2 LQKENI. V lost 3 bases, J lost 0 bases, and 8 bases lay in between. This CDR3 is 14 amino acids long. This CDR3 reads CASSPSFLNTEAFF. The CDR3 nucleotides are TGTGCCAGCTCACCCTCCTTCTTGAACACTGAAGCTTTCTTT.

The rearrangement joins TRBV10-3 to TRBJ1-1; weak D call: TRBD1 (5 bases). V gave up 9 bases and J gave up 1 base, with 12 bases separating them. This CDR3 contains 13 residues. Germline V gene data show CDR1 as ENHRY and CDR2 as SYGVKD. This CDR3 reads CAMADRQNTEAFF. The CDR3 DNA reads as TGTGCCATGGCCGACAGACAGAACACTGAAGCTTTCTTT.